One and the same sample provided the 2 T cell receptor beta chains below, sequenced in a study of response to subunit inactivated influenza vaccine. TCRdb re-called the RT-PCR reads through MiXCR, storing one row per CDR3 protein. This table has a few hundred thousand distinct CDR3 sequences, approximately 11% appearing once. The sequences come from PBMCs from blood, collected 40 to 50 days after vaccination. The receptor set was obtained from a man in his fifties or sixties who received an inactivated influenza vaccine.

Many counts were recorded for this clonotype. J is TRBJ2-1 and V is TRBV28, with 9 nucleotides matching TRBD1. The CDR3 is made up of 15 amino acids. CDR1 and CDR2 (germline): MDHEN, SYDVKM. The J segment lost 8 bases and the V segment lost 5 bases, leaving 10 bases of the junction unmatched. The DNA for the CDR3 is TGTGCCAGCAGTGACCACGGACAGGGGTTAGATGAGCAGTTCTTC. Amino acid sequence: CASSDHGQGLDEQFF.

The chain is built from TRBV5-6 and TRBJ2-2, with 7 bases aligning to TRBD1. J lost 5 bases, V lost 4 bases, and 8 bases had no gene match. The CDR3 runs 15 residues. The V gene's germline CDR1 is SGHDT and CDR2 YYEEEE. The CDR3 nucleotides are TGTGCCAGCAGCCTGACAGGGATCTCGACCGGGGAGCTGTTTTTT. Translating it yields CASSLTGISTGELFF.